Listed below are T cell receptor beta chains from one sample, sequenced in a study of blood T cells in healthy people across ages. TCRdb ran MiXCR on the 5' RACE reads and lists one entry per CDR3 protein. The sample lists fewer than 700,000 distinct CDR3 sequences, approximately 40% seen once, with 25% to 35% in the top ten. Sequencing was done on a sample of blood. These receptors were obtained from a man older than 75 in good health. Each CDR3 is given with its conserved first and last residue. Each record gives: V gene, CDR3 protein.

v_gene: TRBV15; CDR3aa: CAIELAGVNEQFF
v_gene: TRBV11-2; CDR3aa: CASRRVSYEQYF
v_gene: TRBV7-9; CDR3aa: CASSLVGSYYEQYF
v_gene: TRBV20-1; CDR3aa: CSARRQGTMNTEAFF
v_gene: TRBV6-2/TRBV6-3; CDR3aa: CASTNEIGTGDEDGYTF
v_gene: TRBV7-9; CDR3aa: CASSLAGSIQYF
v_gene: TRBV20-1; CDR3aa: CSARGAPNEQFF
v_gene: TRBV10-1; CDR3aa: CASSLQTGVPDTQYF
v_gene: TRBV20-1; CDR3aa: CSADRGRSYEQYF
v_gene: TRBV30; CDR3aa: CAWNGEGVSYEQYF
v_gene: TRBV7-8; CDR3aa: CASRRRQENSYEQYF
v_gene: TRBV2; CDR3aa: CASSDIGRPGETQYF
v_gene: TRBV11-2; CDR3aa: CASSLAVAGGNEQFF
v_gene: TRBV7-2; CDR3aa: CASSLRIGGEQPQHF
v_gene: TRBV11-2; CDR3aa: CASSSGAFQETQYF
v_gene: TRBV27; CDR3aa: CASSLYGQGGEWGGYTF
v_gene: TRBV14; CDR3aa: CASSQDFGYNEQFF
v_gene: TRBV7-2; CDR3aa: CASSLQGANKNSPLHF
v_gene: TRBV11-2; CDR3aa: CASSRYGQGRTDTQYF
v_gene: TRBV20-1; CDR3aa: CSASSGGYNYEQYF
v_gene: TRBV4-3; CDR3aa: CASSQEGTANYGYTF
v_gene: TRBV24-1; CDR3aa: CATSETGAGDETQYF
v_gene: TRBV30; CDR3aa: CAWSKGRDQPQHF
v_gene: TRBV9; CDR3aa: CASSVGPRTSGVGANEQFF
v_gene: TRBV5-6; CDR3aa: CASSFPGTAGANVLTF
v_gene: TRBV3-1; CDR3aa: CASSQVVEATDTQYF
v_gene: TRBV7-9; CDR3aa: CASSLLVNTGELFF
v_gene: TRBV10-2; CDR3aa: CASSERTETNYGYTF
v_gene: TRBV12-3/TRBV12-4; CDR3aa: CASSFNRAASEQYF
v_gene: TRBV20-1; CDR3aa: CSARDIGGRMGQETQYF
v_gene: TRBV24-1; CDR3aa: CATSEPGTGFNEQFF
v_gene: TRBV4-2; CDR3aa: CASSQGGVRSSTNSPLHF
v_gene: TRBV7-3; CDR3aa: CASSFGLAGSNSNNEQFF
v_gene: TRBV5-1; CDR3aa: CASSLEGLAGVKNEQFF
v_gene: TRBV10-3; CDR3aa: CAIRWTTSYEQYF